The source of this TCR beta chain is a study of shared clonotypes between healthy human individuals. Study results and limitations: Clonotype sharing across donors was expected to vary with sequencing depth.

Only in-frame clones appear in the TCRdb table, and some are missing; sequencing was by immunoSEQ multiplex PCR. Altogether about 710,000 clones are present, over 60% being singletons, with the ten largest covering 1.8%. Worth noting for this clone: Antigen: not known.

The material sequenced was memory CD4+ T cells sorted from blood. Subset in this sample: CD45RA-negative fraction. This receptor was identified in a woman in her twenties or thirties in good health.

In DNA form, the CDR3 reads TGCAGCGCCTCTGGGTCTGGTAAAACTGAAGCTTTCTTT. Its protein is CSASGSGKTEAFF. The chain employs TRBV29-1 and TRBJ1-1; no clear D. Germline V gene sequence: CDR1 SQVTM, CDR2 ANQGSEA. V shed 7 bases and J shed 5 bases, with 17 bases lying between them. The CDR3 is 13 residues long.